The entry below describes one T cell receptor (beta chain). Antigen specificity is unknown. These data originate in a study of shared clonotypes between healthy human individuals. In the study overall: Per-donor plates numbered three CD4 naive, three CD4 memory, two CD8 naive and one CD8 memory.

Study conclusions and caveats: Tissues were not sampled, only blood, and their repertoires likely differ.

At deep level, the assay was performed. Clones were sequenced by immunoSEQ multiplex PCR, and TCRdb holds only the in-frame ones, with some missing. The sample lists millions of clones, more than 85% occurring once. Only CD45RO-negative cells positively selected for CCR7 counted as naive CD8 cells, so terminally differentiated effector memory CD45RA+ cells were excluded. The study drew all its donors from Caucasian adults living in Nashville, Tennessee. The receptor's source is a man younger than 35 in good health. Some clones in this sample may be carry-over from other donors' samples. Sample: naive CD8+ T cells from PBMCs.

Here the CDR3 DNA reads TGTGCCAGCAGCTTTTTGACTAGCGGGCAAGAGACCCAGTACTTC. Its protein product is CASSFLTSGQETQYF. The chain uses TRBV7-9 and TRBJ2-5; 10 bases fit TRBD2. This CDR3 has 15 residues. The V gene's germline CDR1 is SEHNR and CDR2 FQNEAQ (reference sequence). With 3 bases clipped from V and 2 bases from J, the junction kept 3 bases outside the gene matches.